Below, 15 T cell receptor beta chains from the same sample are listed, as sequenced in a study of vaccination and CD4 T cells after COVID-19. Sequencing of DNA taken from cultured CD4+ T cells relied on the Oncomine TCR Beta short-read assay. TCRdb ran MiXCR on the PCR reads and lists one entry per CDR3 protein. The sample contains about 12,000 distinct CDR3 sequences, 30% of which appear only once. Treatment specified: approximately 9-day PBMC culture with coronavirus spike peptide pools or control peptides (ViraFEST assay). No cognate antigen is known for these TCRs. The sample taken for sequencing was cultured CD4+ T cells from blood. All receptors derive from a human donor with COVID-19.

In this sample, this clonotype turned up a few times. V and J are TRBV19 and TRBJ1-2; 7 bases agree with TRBD1. CDR1 is LNHDA, CDR2 SQIVND, per germline (reference sequence). The ends lost 2 bases at V and 0 bases at J; junction bases unmatched: 0. This CDR3 comprises 14 residues. The CDR3 DNA reads as TGTGCCAGTAGTATACAGGGGGCTAACTATGGCTACACCTTC. Translated: CASSIQGANYGYTF.

This clonotype was counted between two and nine times. The chain couples TRBV20-1 to TRBJ2-4; TRBD1 might be the D (6 bases). The germline V and J ends were trimmed by 7 bases and 3 bases, with 22 bases remaining between them. CDR1 DFQATT and CDR2 SNEGSKA come from the germline V gene (reference sequence). The CDR3 contains 16 residues. The CDR3: CSGYPGTQTGKNIQYF. CDR3 bases: TGCAGTGGATACCCAGGGACCCAGACAGGCAAAAACATTCAGTACTTC.

The V gene is TRBV14, the J gene TRBJ2-2, with a tentative D call TRBD2 (5 bases). This CDR3 region has 15 residues. The V gene's germline CDR1 is SGHDN and CDR2 FVKESK. V lost 3 bases and J lost 7, with 15 bases in between. The CDR3 nucleotides are TGTGCCAGCAGCCATGAATCACTAGGCATCGGGGAGCTGTTTTTT. Its translation: CASSHESLGIGELFF.

This clonotype was observed a few times. The CDR3 here is CSARKAAPDTQYF. Written as DNA, the CDR3 is TGCAGTGCTAGAAAGGCGGCCCCAGATACGCAGTATTTT. The chain carries TRBV20-1 and TRBJ2-3, with D unclear. CDR1 and CDR2 (germline): DFQATT, SNEGSKA (reference sequence). This CDR3 contains 13 residues. The V end lost 2 bases, the J end lost 4 bases, and 10 bases lay between the germline ends.

This clonotype is labeled medium-sized. The rearrangement uses TRBV7-2 and TRBJ1-5, with D maybe TRBD1 (5 bases). The germline V gene encodes CDR1 SGHTA and CDR2 FQGNSA. Trimming pared 5 bases from V and 5 bases from J, leaving 16 bases between. The CDR3 extends over 15 amino acids. Here the CDR3 reads CASSPPGGGDQPQHF. CDR3 DNA sequence: TGTGCCAGCAGCCCCCCGGGGGGGGGAGATCAGCCCCAGCATTTT. The full variable domain, its missing parts supplied by reference TRBV7-2 and TRBJ1-5, is GAGVSQSPSNKVTEKGKDVELRCDPISGHTALYWYRQSLGQGLEFLIYFQGNSAPDKSGLPSDRFSAERTGGSVSTLTIQRTQQEDSAVYLCASSPPGGGDQPQHFGDGTRLSIL.

This clonotype occurred a few times. CDR3 protein: CASSSPQGAKGNTIYF. The CDR3 region has the DNA TGTGCCAGCAGTTCCCCACAGGGGGCGAAAGGAAACACCATATATTTT. The chain couples TRBV6-5 to TRBJ1-3; 9 bases agree with TRBD1. With V trimmed by 4 bases and J by 4 bases, 8 bases remained unmatched. Germline values: CDR1 MNHEY, CDR2 SVGAGI. The CDR3 loop spans 16 amino acids.

The V and J genes are TRBV12-3 or TRBV12-4 and TRBJ2-3; weak D call: TRBD1 (5 bases). This CDR3 spans 17 amino acids. V lost 7 bases and J 1 base, leaving 21 bases between the germline ends. CDR3 in amino acids: CASTLARGKGGTDTQYF. As DNA, the CDR3 is TGTGCCAGCACTCTGGCTCGTGGGAAAGGGGGCACAGATACGCAGTATTTT.

A few counts support this clonotype. The chain has TRBV20-1 and TRBJ1-5; a possible D gene is TRBD1 (6 bases). From germline, CDR1 is DFQATT and CDR2 SNEGSKA (reference sequence). The V gene lost 3 bases and the J gene lost 2 bases, with 11 bases spanning the gap. This CDR3 is 14 amino acids long. Here the CDR3 DNA reads TGCAGTGCTAGTCTCAGGGGCGGCAATCAGCCCCAGCATTTT. This gives the protein CSASLRGGNQPQHF.

This clonotype was counted a single time. A junction boundary mismatches the germline segment, possibly from a read error. This sequence joins TRBV11-2 and TRBJ1-2; 7 nucleotides agree with TRBD1. This CDR3 region has 13 residues. The germline V gene encodes CDR1 SGHAT and CDR2 FQNNGV. The DNA for the CDR3 is TGTGCCAGCAGCGTAGACAGGGCTGGCAGCTACACCTTC. It translates to CASSVDRAGSYTF.

In its sample, this clonotype was seen a few times. The chain joins TRBV7-2 to TRBJ1-3; D is ambiguous. V lost 6 bases and J 6 bases, leaving 9 bases between the germline ends. The germline V gene has CDR1 SGHTA and CDR2 FQGNSA. The CDR3 loop spans 12 amino acids. The CDR3 is CASSKGVNTIYF. The DNA for the CDR3 is TGTGCCAGCAGTAAGGGTGTAAACACCATATATTTT.

This clonotype was counted only a few times. As DNA, the CDR3 is TGTGCCAGCAGTATATGGGACAGGCGGCAGGGGCGACCCGCTAGCACAGATACGCAGTATTTT. Protein sequence: CASSIWDRRQGRPASTDTQYF. This chain joins TRBV6-1 and TRBJ2-3, with 8 bases lining up with TRBD1. There are 21 residues in the CDR3. V dropped 5 bases and J dropped 0; count of bases not matched to a gene: 22. Per the germline V gene, CDR1 is MNHNS and CDR2 is SASEGT.

The V and J genes are TRBV6-1 and TRBJ2-3, with 10 bases lining up with TRBD2. The J segment lost 3 bases and the V segment lost 8 bases, leaving 8 bases of the junction unmatched. This CDR3 spans 15 amino acids. Germline CDR1 is MNHNS and CDR2 is SASEGT. This chain's CDR3 is CASGSSGGGTDTQYF. CDR3 bases: TGTGCCAGCGGGTCTAGCGGGGGTGGTACAGATACGCAGTATTTT.

The chain uses TRBV4-3 and TRBJ1-2; tentatively, D is TRBD1 (6 bases). Deletions cut 0 bases from V and 4 bases from J, with 9 bases between. The CDR3 loop spans 14 amino acids. Germline assignment: CDR1 LGHNA and CDR2 YSLEER. DNA for the CDR3: TGCGCCAGCAGCCAAGAACAGGGCCCCTATGGCTACACCTTC. It translates to CASSQEQGPYGYTF.

The rearrangement links TRBV5-4 to TRBJ1-2, with 8 bases aligning to TRBD1. The V segment lost 4 bases and the J segment 5 bases; nucleotides outside the gene matches: 7. The CDR3 loop spans 14 amino acids. From germline, CDR1 is SGHNT and CDR2 YYREEE (reference sequence). Here the CDR3 DNA reads TGTGCCAGCAGCGATCGGACAGGGTTATATGGCTACACCTTC. Translating gives CASSDRTGLYGYTF.

CDR3 bases: TGTGCCAGCAGCTTAAGCCCTCAGGGGTCAATCTACAATGAGCAGTTCTTC. Translating gives CASSLSPQGSIYNEQFF. The V gene is TRBV7-3, the J gene TRBJ2-1; TRBD1 might be the D (6 bases). Trimming left V 1 base short and J 3 bases short, with 16 bases between. The length of the CDR3 is 17 residues. Germline values: CDR1 SGHTA, CDR2 FQGTGA.